Each of the 20 T cell receptor beta chains below was sequenced from the same sample in a study of early T cells in non-severe SARS-CoV-2 infection. TCRdb independently ran MiXCR on the 5' RACE reads; one entry per CDR3 protein. This table has 75,000 or so distinct CDR3 sequences, approximately 10% appearing once. This specimen was whole blood, taken at baseline. The receptors were gathered from an adult who was a healthcare worker with PCR-confirmed SARS-CoV-2 infection or an uninfected control (not recorded which).

This clonotype was counted a few times. V and J are TRBV7-6 and TRBJ2-2; D is perhaps TRBD1 or TRBD2 (5 bases each). Germline values: CDR1 SGHVS, CDR2 FNYEAQ. This CDR3 is 16 amino acids long. Trimming took 3 bases from V and 1 from J, leaving 12 bases between them. CDR3 protein: CASSLPWGRNTGELFF. The CDR3, as DNA: TGTGCCAGCAGCTTGCCCTGGGGACGGAACACCGGGGAGCTGTTTTTT. Combining the CDR3 with reference TRBV7-6 and TRBJ2-2 gives the whole variable domain GAGVSQSPRYKVTKRGQDVALRCDPISGHVSLYWYRQALGQGPEFLTYFNYEAQQDKSGLPNDRFSAERPEGSISTLTIQRTEQRDSAMYRCASSLPWGRNTGELFFGEGSRLTVL.

This clonotype was seen repeatedly, ten times or more. This chain links TRBV4-2 with TRBJ2-3; the match to TRBD1 covers 8 bases. The J segment lost 5 bases and the V segment lost 0 bases, leaving 1 base of the junction unmatched. The CDR3 consists of 14 residues. Germline lookup yields CDR1 LGHNA and CDR2 YNFKEQ. This CDR3 is CASSQDRGLDTQYF. The CDR3 DNA is TGTGCCAGCAGCCAAGACAGGGGGCTAGATACGCAGTATTTT.

This clonotype was recorded many times. The chain combines TRBV20-1 with TRBJ2-1; 12 bases are shared with TRBD2. Germline V gene lookup returns CDR1 DFQATT and CDR2 SNEGSKA (reference sequence). J was trimmed by 4 bases and V by 5 bases; bases with no gene match: 3. CDR3 length equals 14 residues. CDR3 sequence (DNA): TGCAGTGCTCCCGGACTAGCGGGGTACAATGAGCAGTTCTTC. Translated: CSAPGLAGYNEQFF.

Remarks on this clonotype: The germline gene is not matched at one end of the junction; a read error may be the cause. The rearrangement uses TRBV6-2 or TRBV6-3 and TRBJ2-6; D call uncertain. Germline assignment: CDR1 MNHEY and CDR2 SVGEGT. This CDR3 is 13 amino acids long. The CDR3 DNA follows: TGTGCCAGCAGACGCTCTGGGACCAACGTCCTGACTTTC. This translates into CASRRSGTNVLTF.

This sequence joins TRBV27 and TRBJ2-3, with 10 positions matching TRBD2. Unmatched junction bases numbered 9, after V lost 0 bases and J lost 0 bases. The CDR3 consists of 19 residues. Germline V lookup: CDR1 MNHEY, CDR2 SMNVEV (reference sequence). The CDR3 DNA reads TGTGCCAGCAGTTTATCGACAGCGGGAGGGATCTCTAGCACAGATACGCAGTATTTT. Its protein product is CASSLSTAGGISSTDTQYF.

This chain links TRBV5-1 with TRBJ2-7, with TRBD2 as a possible D gene (5 bases). The germline V and J ends were trimmed by 4 bases and 1 base, with 18 bases remaining between them. The CDR3 has 16 residues. Per the germline V gene, CDR1 is SGHRS and CDR2 is YFSETQ. The CDR3: CASSRPEGPGSYEQYF. DNA for the CDR3: TGCGCCAGCAGCCGCCCCGAGGGCCCTGGGTCCTACGAGCAGTACTTC.

V is TRBV7-2 and J is TRBJ2-5; the D gene is possibly TRBD2 (6 bases). This CDR3 spans 15 amino acids. V shed 5 bases and J shed 5 bases, with 18 bases lying between them. Germline CDR1 reads SGHTA; CDR2 reads FQGNSA. The CDR3 is CASSPRLGTEETQYF. CDR3 DNA: TGTGCCAGCAGCCCCCGACTAGGTACGGAGGAGACCCAGTACTTC.

This clonotype was counted between two and nine times. The chain recombines TRBV2 with TRBJ2-5; 8 bases agree with TRBD1. Germline CDR1 reads SNHLY; CDR2 reads FYNNEI. V shed 6 bases and J 5 bases; nucleotides not matched to a gene: 5. The CDR3 is 13 residues long. CDR3 sequence: CASRGQGHETQYF. CDR3 bases: TGTGCCAGCAGAGGACAGGGACACGAGACCCAGTACTTC. The full variable domain, its missing parts supplied by reference TRBV2 and TRBJ2-5, is EPEVTQTPSHQVTQMGQEVILRCVPISNHLYFYWYRQILGQKVEFLVSFYNNEISEKSEIFDDQFSVERPDGSNFTLKIRSTKLEDSAMYFCASRGQGHETQYFGPGTRLLVL.

This clonotype was counted ten times or more. Here the CDR3 DNA reads TGTGCCAGCAGCCAAGCAGGAATGGGCACCGGGGAGCTGTTTTTT. Translated: CASSQAGMGTGELFF. V gene TRBV14 combines with J gene TRBJ2-2, with D uncertain. V was trimmed by 1 base and J by 4 bases, leaving 10 bases between them. Per the germline V gene, CDR1 is SGHDN and CDR2 is FVKESK. CDR3 length: 15 residues.

The chain employs TRBV2 and TRBJ2-1; 13 nucleotides match TRBD2. V lost 6 bases to trimming and J lost 5 bases; unmatched junction nucleotides: 4. The CDR3 has 15 amino acids. Germline CDR1 and CDR2: SNHLY and FYNNEI. In nucleotides, the CDR3 is TGTGCCAGCAGGGCGGGACTAGCGGGAAACAATGAGCAGTTCTTC. The encoded protein is CASRAGLAGNNEQFF. Based on the CDR3 plus reference TRBV2 and TRBJ2-1, the full variable domain is EPEVTQTPSHQVTQMGQEVILRCVPISNHLYFYWYRQILGQKVEFLVSFYNNEISEKSEIFDDQFSVERPDGSNFTLKIRSTKLEDSAMYFCASRAGLAGNNEQFFGPGTRLTVL.

The V gene is TRBV11-1, the J gene TRBJ2-1; D is unresolved. The CDR3 covers 15 residues. Germline CDR1 SGHAT, CDR2 FQDESV (reference sequence). V lost 6 bases and J lost 1, with 13 bases in between. Here the CDR3 DNA reads TGTGCCAGCAGGAGGACGGCGCCATCCTACAATGAGCAGTTCTTC. This gives the protein CASRRTAPSYNEQFF.

The gene calls are TRBV21-1 and TRBJ2-7; no check of the table's D call, TRBD1, against the DNA was made. TRBV21-1 is reported as a pseudogene. This CDR3 comprises 15 residues. The CDR3 loop is CASSKVSPGGYEQYF. The CDR3 DNA reads as TGTGCCAGCAGCAAAGTGTCGCCAGGGGGATACGAGCAGTACTTC.

This clonotype was seen a handful of times. This rearrangement joins TRBV5-1 to TRBJ2-5; D remains ambiguous. The germline V and J ends were trimmed by 4 bases and 1 base, with 11 bases remaining between them. The germline V gene encodes CDR1 SGHRS and CDR2 YFSETQ. The CDR3 is 14 amino acids. In DNA, the CDR3 is TGCGCCAGCAGCCGTGAGGCTACCCAAGAGACCCAGTACTTC. Amino acid sequence: CASSREATQETQYF.

This chain connects TRBV18 to TRBJ2-3; 7 nucleotides align to TRBD1. Looked up from germline, CDR1 is KGHSH and CDR2 is LQKENI. The V segment lost 5 bases and the J segment 3 bases; nucleotides outside the gene matches: 2. The CDR3 spans 13 residues. The DNA of the CDR3 is TGTGCCAGCTCAGGACAGGAGACAGATACGCAGTATTTT. Translation gives CASSGQETDTQYF.

The V and J genes are TRBV29-1 and TRBJ1-1; 7 positions match TRBD1. Trimming at V came to 7 bases and at J to 2 bases, leaving 4 bases not matched to a gene. Germline V gene lookup returns CDR1 SQVTM and CDR2 ANQGSEA. The length of the CDR3 is 12 residues. CDR3 nucleotide sequence: TGCAGCGGACGACAGGGTAACACTGAAGCTTTCTTT. It codes for CSGRQGNTEAFF.

The gene calls are TRBV9 and TRBJ2-1, with 14 bases identical to TRBD2. This CDR3 contains 16 residues. Germline lookup yields CDR1 SGDLS and CDR2 YYNGEE. Germline trimming cut 3 bases from V and 7 bases from J; bases unmatched to any gene: 6. This CDR3 is CASSEKTSGRGNEQFF. CDR3 coding DNA: TGTGCCAGCAGCGAAAAGACTAGCGGGAGGGGAAATGAGCAGTTCTTC.

The genes are TRBV20-1 and TRBJ2-1, with a possible D match to TRBD2 (5 bases). Germline values: CDR1 DFQATT, CDR2 SNEGSKA (reference sequence). The V gene lost 1 base and the J gene lost 7 bases, with 8 bases spanning the gap. The CDR3 extends over 12 amino acids. The CDR3: CSARVQRNEQFF. CDR3 DNA: TGCAGTGCTAGAGTGCAGCGGAATGAGCAGTTCTTC.

This clonotype was detected a few times. The J gene is TRBJ2-1, the V gene TRBV11-1, with 10 bases lining up with TRBD1. Germline V CDR1 and CDR2: SGHAT, FQDESV (reference sequence). J gave up 8 bases and V 5 bases, and 12 bases lay outside the gene matches. The CDR3 is 16 residues long. CDR3 sequence reads: CASSARQGAPVYEQFF. The CDR3 DNA follows: TGTGCCAGCAGCGCCAGACAGGGGGCGCCTGTTTATGAGCAGTTCTTC.

This clonotype was detected a few times. CDR3 sequence (DNA): TGTGCCAGCAGCCCTGGGACTAGCGGAGCTCATCAAGAGACCCAGTACTTC. Its protein is CASSPGTSGAHQETQYF. This chain joins TRBV3-1 and TRBJ2-5, with 11 nucleotides matching TRBD2. CDR3 length equals 17 residues. Germline loops: CDR1 LGHDT, CDR2 YNNKEL (reference sequence). Germline trimming cut 4 bases from V and 2 bases from J; bases unmatched to any gene: 9.

This clonotype has more than one count but fewer than ten. The rearrangement uses TRBV6-1 and TRBJ2-7, with D possibly matching TRBD1 (6 bases). V shed 4 bases and J shed 3 bases, with 10 bases lying between them. The length of the CDR3 is 13 residues. CDR1 is MNHNS and CDR2 is SASEGT in the germline V gene. CDR3 sequence reads: CASSVQGIYEQYF. CDR3 DNA sequence: TGTGCCAGCAGTGTCCAGGGGATCTACGAGCAGTACTTC.